This T cell receptor beta chain was sequenced in a study of blood T cells in healthy people across ages. Notes on the study in general: Per million T cells, TCR beta diversity dropped roughly linearly as age increased. Naive CD4+ cell counts and diversity both ran higher in long-lived than in aged donors. One million T cells yielded diversity estimates that were considered underestimates.

A minimum of 6 million PBMCs was isolated per sample. As for this clonotype: What it recognizes is unknown.

J gave up 4 bases and V 3 bases, and 6 bases lay outside the gene matches. The length of the CDR3 is 15 residues. A sample-barcoded 5' primer and a J-beta primer mix were used in a second PCR of about 7 to 12 cycles. TCRdb processed the 5' RACE reads anew with MiXCR; each CDR3 protein has one entry. The sample has approximately 1.5 million distinct CDR3 sequences, about 32% seen once. The origin of this receptor is a woman in her 30s in good health. The J gene is TRBJ1-1, the V gene TRBV12-3 or TRBV12-4; 9 bases align to TRBD1. Sequences were obtained from blood. Here the CDR3 reads CASSFDRGRGTEAFF. The CDR3 coding sequence is TGTGCCAGCAGTTTCGACAGGGGGAGAGGCACTGAAGCTTTCTTT.